This is a list of T cell receptor beta chains from one sample in a study of blood T cell repertoires in COVID-19. Sequencing used immunoSEQ multiplex PCR; TCRdb keeps in-frame clones, though not all of them. The data show 250,000 or so clones, with 83% seen just once and more than 5.5% held by the top ten. Sequencing was done on a sample of peripheral blood. The receptors derive from a human donor in a cohort sampled during active COVID-19. CDR3s include the opening cysteine and the closing phenylalanine or tryptophan. Each record gives: J gene, D gene, V gene, clone size, CDR3 DNA, CDR3 protein. A D gene is named only where the DNA matches it firmly. Rows give clone size only sometimes, using once, few, many, or a class for an expanded clone.

TRBJ2-1,-,TRBV7-9,-,TGTGCCAGCAGCTTCCCAGGGGGGAGCAACGACAATGAGCAGTTCTTC,CASSFPGGSNDNEQFF
TRBJ2-2,TRBD1,TRBV29-1,-,TGCAGCGTCCTCGGAGGACAGGGGAACACCGGGGAGCTGTTTTTT,CSVLGGQGNTGELFF
TRBJ2-2,TRBD1,TRBV19,-,TGTGCCAGTAGTTTGGGACAGGGTTCCACCGGGGAGCTGTTTTTT,CASSLGQGSTGELFF
TRBJ2-2,-,TRBV29-1,-,TGCAGCGTTGAAGATAACAGGGTTCCCGGGGAGCTGTTTTTT,CSVEDNRVPGELFF
TRBJ2-6,-,TRBV27,-,TGTGCCAGCAGTTTAGGGGCTCTTGGGGCCAACGTCCTGACTTTC,CASSLGALGANVLTF
TRBJ2-3,-,TRBV19,-,TGTGCCAGTAGTATAGAGACAGGCGTTAGAACAGATACGCAGTATTTT,CASSIETGVRTDTQYF
TRBJ1-3,-,TRBV11-2,once,TGTGCCAGCAGCTTAACGAACTTCGGGGGGCTAGGGGGAAACACCATATATTTT,CASSLTNFGGLGGNTIYF
TRBJ1-4,TRBD1,TRBV11-2,-,TGTGCCAGCAGCCAAATTGGACAGGGAAGTAGTTCAACTAATGAAAAACTGTTTTTT,CASSQIGQGSSSTNEKLFF
TRBJ1-5,-,TRBV5-1,once,TGCGCCAGCAGCCAAGGACAGTATAGCAATCAGCCCCAGCATTTT,CASSQGQYSNQPQHF
TRBJ2-7,-,TRBV12-3/TRBV12-4,-,TGTGCCAGCAGTTTAGTAGGGGGTTACGAGCAGTACTTC,CASSLVGGYEQYF
TRBJ1-1,-,TRBV5-1,few,TGCGCCAGCAGGAAGGAGGACACTGAAGCTTTCTTT,CASRKEDTEAFF
TRBJ2-1,TRBD1,TRBV7-3,-,TGTGCCAGCAGCCGGGGACAGGGGGCCTACAATGAGCAGTTCTTC,CASSRGQGAYNEQFF
TRBJ1-6,TRBD1,TRBV6-5,-,TGTGCCAGCAGTTGGGGACAGCCCTATAATTCACCCCTCCACTTT,CASSWGQPYNSPLHF
TRBJ2-5,-,TRBV2,many,TGTGCCAGCAAGTTACTAGCACACCAAGAGACCCAGTACTTC,CASKLLAHQETQYF
TRBJ2-7,TRBD1,TRBV2,once,TGTGCCAGCAATCGGGACAGGGGACACGAGCAGTACTTC,CASNRDRGHEQYF
TRBJ2-5,-,TRBV5-1,-,TGCGCCAGCAGCTTGGGTGAGGCGGGGACAGAGACCCAGTACTTC,CASSLGEAGTETQYF
TRBJ1-6,-,TRBV5-4,-,TGTGCCAGCAGCTACGGACAAATAAATTCACCCCTCCACTTT,CASSYGQINSPLHF
TRBJ1-2,TRBD1,TRBV7-2,-,TGTGCCAGCAGCTTAGAATCCGGGACAGGGGGCCATGGCTACACCTTC,CASSLESGTGGHGYTF
TRBJ1-2,TRBD1,TRBV5-4,-,TGTGCCAGCAGCAGAGACAGGGGCCTGTCCGGCTATGGCTACACCTTC,CASSRDRGLSGYGYTF
TRBJ2-2,-,TRBV5-8,-,TGTGCCAGCAGCTTGGACCAGGGAAGGACCGGGGAGCTGTTTTTT,CASSLDQGRTGELFF
TRBJ2-7,TRBD1,TRBV25-1,-,TGTGCCAGCAGGACAGGGAACTCCTACGAGCAGTACTTC,CASRTGNSYEQYF
TRBJ2-7,TRBD1,TRBV10-3,-,TGTGCCATCAGTGAAACGGACCGAGGGGGCGGCTACGAGCAGTACTTC,CAISETDRGGGYEQYF
TRBJ2-3,-,TRBV21-1,-,TGTGCCAGCACCGACAGGTTCCCGATGGATTGCACAGATACGCAGTATTTT,CASTDRFPMDCTDTQYF
TRBJ2-5,TRBD1,TRBV6-5,-,TGTGCCAGCAGTTCCCGTACAGGGGGCGGGGAGACCCAGTACTTC,CASSSRTGGGETQYF
TRBJ2-5,TRBD2,TRBV28,-,TGTGCCAGCAGTTTGAGCGGGAGGGGATGGGAGACCCAGTACTTC,CASSLSGRGWETQYF
TRBJ1-6,-,TRBV14,once,TGTGCCAGCAGCCAGATAGGACTCCTGAATAATTCACCCCTCCACTTT,CASSQIGLLNNSPLHF
TRBJ1-2,TRBD1,TRBV23-1,once,TGCGCCAGCAGTCAACCTGGAAACCGGGACAGGGATGGCTACACCTTC,CASSQPGNRDRDGYTF
TRBJ2-1,TRBD2,TRBV19,-,TGTGCCAGTAGTGACCCGGGACTAGCGATTGAGCAGTTCTTC,CASSDPGLAIEQFF
TRBJ2-3,TRBD2,TRBV10-3,-,TGTGCCATCAGTGAAGCGGGAGAGGGCACAGATACGCAGTATTTT,CAISEAGEGTDTQYF
TRBJ1-5,TRBD1,TRBV7-9,-,TGTGCCAGCAGCACGGGGACAGGGATAAATCAGCCCCAGCATTTT,CASSTGTGINQPQHF
TRBJ1-6,-,TRBV5-6,-,TGTGCCAGCAGTCCCACCCCCGCGGAGTATAATTCACCCCTCCACTTT,CASSPTPAEYNSPLHF
TRBJ2-5,-,TRBV5-5,-,TGTGCCAGCAGCAACAGGGTTGATGGGACCCAGTACTTC,CASSNRVDGTQYF
TRBJ1-5,TRBD1,TRBV5-6,-,TGTGCCAGCAGCTCGACTGGGACAGGGGGCGTCAACAATCAGCCCCAGCATTTT,CASSSTGTGGVNNQPQHF